The next 11 T cell receptor beta chains were all read from a single sample in a study of blood T cell repertoires in COVID-19. Sequenced by immunoSEQ multiplex PCR; TCRdb stores in-frame clones only, minus some. The sample has some 250,000 clones; about 80% are singletons. The sequenced sample was peripheral blood. The receptors shown here come from a woman of 80 years or more with acute or convalescent COVID-19.

The rearrangement links TRBV27 to TRBJ2-1; D is perhaps TRBD1 (5 bases). Trimming pared 2 bases from V and 1 base from J, leaving 12 bases between. The CDR3 is 16 amino acids. The germline V gene encodes CDR1 MNHEY and CDR2 SMNVEV (reference sequence). The CDR3 loop reads CASSLRGGPSYNEQFF. DNA of the CDR3: TGTGCCAGCAGTTTAAGGGGCGGACCATCCTACAATGAGCAGTTCTTC.

The chain carries TRBV19 and TRBJ1-4, with D possibly matching TRBD1 (5 bases). Trimming removed 3 bases at V and 3 bases at J, with 14 bases between. The V gene's germline CDR1 is LNHDA and CDR2 SQIVND (reference sequence). There are 16 residues in the CDR3. CDR3 in amino acids: CASSILGRGSNEKLFF. In DNA form, the CDR3 reads TGTGCCAGTAGTATTTTGGGACGGGGGTCTAATGAAAAACTGTTTTTT.

The CDR3 coding sequence is TGTGCCAGCTCACCAACGTTGGCGGCGGATTGGGGAAACACCATATATTTT. Its protein product is CASSPTLAADWGNTIYF. The chain couples TRBV18 to TRBJ1-3; unclear D gene. Germline V CDR1 and CDR2: KGHSH, LQKENI. V shed 2 bases and J shed 4 bases, with 18 bases lying between them. The CDR3 length is 17 residues.

The J gene is TRBJ1-4, the V gene TRBV5-1, with D unclear. Germline lookup yields CDR1 SGHRS and CDR2 YFSETQ. CDR3 length: 15 residues. V was pared by 5 bases and J by 4 bases, with 15 bases between. CDR3 DNA: TGCGCCAGCAGGGCGAGAGCGGTGGATAATGAAAAACTGTTTTTT. Translated: CASRARAVDNEKLFF.

The rearrangement links TRBV5-1 to TRBJ1-1; perhaps TRBD1 as D (5 bases). Trimming cost V 0 bases and J 5 bases, with 14 bases left between them. The CDR3 has 15 amino acids. Germline loops: CDR1 SGHRS, CDR2 YFSETQ. The CDR3 reads CASSLDGGLRTEAFF. The CDR3 nucleotides are TGCGCCAGCAGCTTGGACGGGGGATTGAGGACTGAAGCTTTCTTT.

This clone appeared once. This chain links TRBV19 with TRBJ1-5; 9 positions agree with TRBD1. This CDR3 region has 18 residues. Per germline, CDR1 LNHDA and CDR2 SQIVND (reference sequence). V lost 5 bases to trimming and J lost 1 base; unmatched junction nucleotides: 12. This CDR3 reads CASSPRDRAGLSNQPQHF. CDR3 DNA sequence: TGTGCCAGTAGTCCCCGGGACAGGGCGGGATTAAGCAATCAGCCCCAGCATTTT.

V gene TRBV3-1 (or the pseudogene TRBV3-2) combines with J gene TRBJ1-6; TRBD1 matches 7 bases. The germline gives CDR1 LGHDT, CDR2 YNNKEL (reference sequence). This CDR3 is built from 15 residues. V shed 5 bases, J shed 7 bases, and the junction held 8 bases outside the gene matches. DNA for the CDR3: TGTGCCAGCAGCTACGGGACAGAGATGAATTCACCCCTCCACTTT. This translates into CASSYGTEMNSPLHF.

This clone showed up just a few times. The chain carries TRBV19 and TRBJ1-2, with 8 bases fitting TRBD1. The V segment lost 3 bases and the J segment 0 bases; nucleotides outside the gene matches: 6. CDR1 and CDR2 (germline): LNHDA, SQIVND (reference sequence). The CDR3 totals 16 residues. CDR3 DNA sequence: TGTGCCAGTAGTATGGTCGGGACAGGTGCTAACTATGGCTACACCTTC. Translated, it gives CASSMVGTGANYGYTF.

This clone was counted many times. The DNA for the CDR3 is TGTGCCAGCAGTGAAGGGGTGCGGCAGCCCCAGCATTTT. Translation: CASSEGVRQPQHF. The chain employs TRBV2 and TRBJ1-5, with D unclear. CDR1 is SNHLY and CDR2 is FYNNEI in the germline V gene. V shed 1 base and J shed 7 bases, with 8 bases lying between them. This CDR3 comprises 13 residues.

The V and J genes are TRBV6-5 and TRBJ2-7; 7 positions agree with TRBD2. The CDR3 is 14 amino acids. Germline assignment: CDR1 MNHEY and CDR2 SVGAGI. The J segment lost 3 bases and the V segment lost 2 bases, leaving 4 bases of the junction unmatched. CDR3 DNA sequence: TGTGCCAGCAGTTACGGAGGGGAGGGCTACGAGCAGTACTTC. Its translation is CASSYGGEGYEQYF.

This CDR3 reads CASSSHRGQGTGTQYF. CDR3 bases: TGTGCCAGCAGTTCCCACAGGGGACAGGGTACAGGTACCCAGTACTTC. The V gene is TRBV28, the J gene TRBJ2-5; 9 bases align to TRBD1. CDR1 and CDR2 (germline): MDHEN, SYDVKM. Losses at the gene ends were 4 bases for V and 8 bases for J; bases not matched to a gene: 14. The CDR3 is 16 residues long.